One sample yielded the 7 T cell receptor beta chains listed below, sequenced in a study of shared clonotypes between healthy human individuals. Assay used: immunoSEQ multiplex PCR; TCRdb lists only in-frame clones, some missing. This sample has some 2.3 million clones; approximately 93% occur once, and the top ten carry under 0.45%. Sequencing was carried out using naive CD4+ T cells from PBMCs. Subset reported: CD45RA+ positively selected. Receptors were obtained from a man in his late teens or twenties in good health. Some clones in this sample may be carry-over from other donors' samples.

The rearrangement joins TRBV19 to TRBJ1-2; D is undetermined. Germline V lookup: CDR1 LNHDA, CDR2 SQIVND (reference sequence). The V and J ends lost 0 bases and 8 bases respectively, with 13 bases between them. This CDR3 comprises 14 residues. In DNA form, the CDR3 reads TGTGCCAGTAGTATAGACGGCAGACCGCGGGGCTACACCTTC. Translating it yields CASSIDGRPRGYTF.

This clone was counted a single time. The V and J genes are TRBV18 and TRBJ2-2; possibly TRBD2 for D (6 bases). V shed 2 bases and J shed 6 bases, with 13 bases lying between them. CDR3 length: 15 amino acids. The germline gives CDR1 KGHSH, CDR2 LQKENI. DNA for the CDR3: TGTGCCAGCTCACCATCGCTAGCGACGGCCGGGGAGCTGTTTTTT. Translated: CASSPSLATAGELFF.

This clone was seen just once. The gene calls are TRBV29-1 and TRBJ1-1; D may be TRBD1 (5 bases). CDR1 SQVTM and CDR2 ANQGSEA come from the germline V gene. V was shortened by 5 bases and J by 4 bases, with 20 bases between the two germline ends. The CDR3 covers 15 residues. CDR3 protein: CSVSFIAREGTEAFF. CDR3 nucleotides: TGCAGCGTTTCTTTTATCGCCAGGGAGGGCACTGAAGCTTTCTTT.

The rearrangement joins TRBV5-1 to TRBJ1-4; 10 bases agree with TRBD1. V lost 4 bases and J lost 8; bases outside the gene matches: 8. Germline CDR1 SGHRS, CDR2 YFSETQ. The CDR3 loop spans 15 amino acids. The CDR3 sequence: CASSDGQGVREKLFF. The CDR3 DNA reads TGCGCCAGCAGCGATGGACAGGGGGTCCGAGAAAAACTGTTTTTT.

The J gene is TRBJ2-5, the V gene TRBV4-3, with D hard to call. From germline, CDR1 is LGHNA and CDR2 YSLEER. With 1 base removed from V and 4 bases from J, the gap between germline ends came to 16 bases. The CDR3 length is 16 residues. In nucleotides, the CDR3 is TGCGCCAGCAGCCAAGTTGTCGTGGGGTATGGAGAGACCCAGTACTTC. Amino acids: CASSQVVVGYGETQYF.

CDR3 region: CASLKLRESNTGELFF. Here the CDR3 DNA reads TGTGCCAGCTTAAAGCTCCGGGAATCCAACACCGGGGAGCTGTTTTTT. The chain joins TRBV18 to TRBJ2-2, with D tentatively TRBD2 (5 bases). V was trimmed by 7 bases and J by 2 bases, leaving 17 bases between them. CDR3 length: 16 residues. In germline, CDR1 is KGHSH, CDR2 LQKENI.

For the CDR3, the DNA is TGTGCCAGCAGTTACGGGGGGAACATCGAAGCTTTCTTT. Translated, it gives CASSYGGNIEAFF. V and J are TRBV6-6 and TRBJ1-1; the D gene is possibly TRBD1 (5 bases). V lost 2 bases and J lost 8, with 12 bases in between. The CDR3 runs 13 residues. Germline CDR1 and CDR2: MNHNY and SVGAGI (reference sequence).